This T cell receptor (beta chain) stems from a study of T cells expressing NK-cell markers. Study information: The TCR beta repertoires originated in sorted CD3+CD56+NKG2C+, CD3+CD56+NKG2C- and CD3+CD56-NKG2C+ T cells. The sequencing cohort of eight donors included seven HCMV-seropositive individuals and one seronegative individual.

Comment on this clonotype: Its antigen remains unknown.

5'RACE template switching built TCR beta cDNA with unique molecular identifiers. Using the 5' RACE reads, TCRdb records one entry per CDR3 protein without DNA. This sample's table has 150,000 to 180,000 distinct CDR3 sequences. This CDR3 is built from 16 residues. Study-level points and caveats: The CD3+CD56-NKG2C+ fraction of a handful of donors was also led by these clonotypes.

This sequence joins TRBV12-3 or TRBV12-4 and TRBJ1-2; TCRdb gives TRBD1 as the D gene, but with no DNA this cannot be confirmed. The receptor was isolated from a woman in her forties or fifties in good health. Sequences were obtained from blood T cells: a sorted CD56 or NKG2C T cell subset, CD4+ or CD8+ T cells, or bulk PBMC T cells (not recorded which). This CDR3 is CATTGGTDYYNYGYTF.